This paragraph reports one T cell receptor (beta chain). Its target is unknown. The data were obtained in a study of T-cell memory formation after mild COVID-19. The study's findings and limits: Among clones contracting day 15 to 85, CD4/CD8 was balanced, whereas later expanders leaned CD4+. The second-wave clones peaking on day 37 were not confirmed as SARS-CoV-2-specific.

The TCR alpha and TCR beta cDNA libraries, bearing sample barcodes and UMIs, were generated by 5'RACE using constant-segment primers. From the 5' RACE reads, TCRdb called clonotypes with MiXCR, one entry per CDR3 protein. The repertoire consists of about 290,000 distinct CDR3 sequences, with more than 15% occurring once and the leading ten covering 22%. CDR1 SGHVS and CDR2 FNYEAQ come from the germline V gene. The CDR3 is made up of 15 amino acids. Trimming took 1 base from V and 0 from J, leaving 8 bases between them. The receptor was derived from a man aged 18-30 years who had mild COVID-19 (a few samples of this study predate the infection). Cell type and time point are not known. The sample taken for sequencing was PBMCs or a T cell subset sorted from them (not recorded which). The gene calls are TRBV7-6 and TRBJ2-3; D unclear. The DNA for the CDR3 is TGTGCCAGCAGCTTAGACGGCTGGAGCACAGATACGCAGTATTTT. Its translation is CASSLDGWSTDTQYF.